This TCR beta chain appears in the sequencing data of a study of blood T cells in healthy people across ages. The CDR3 has 16 amino acids. J was trimmed by 3 bases and V by 0 bases; bases with no gene match: 8. CDR1 DFQATT and CDR2 SNEGSKA come from the germline V gene (reference sequence). A second PCR, run for about 7 to 11 cycles, used a sample-barcoded 5' primer plus a J-beta primer mix. TCRdb re-analysed the 5' RACE reads in MiXCR, keeping a single row per CDR3 protein. The top ten hold under 4% of the sample, which has 780,000 or so distinct CDR3 sequences, 20% to 25% seen once. The draw of peripheral blood yielded ten milliliters from each donor. Per sample, no less than 5 micrograms of total RNA were extracted. Another study also made use of these data, one on T cells of mothers and their children.

The TCR comes from a boy younger than 18 in good health. Input material: blood. The rearrangement links TRBV20-1 to TRBJ2-1; 7 positions agree with TRBD2. The CDR3 nucleotides read TGCAGTGCTAGAGAGGGGGGGTTGGGTGGCTACAATGAGCAGTTCTTC. Encoded protein: CSAREGGLGGYNEQFF.